Below are 8 T cell receptor beta chains sequenced from a single sample in a study of blood T cell repertoires in COVID-19 (dated by TCRdb to about 2020). Libraries came from the immunoSEQ multiplex PCR assay. Entries here come from immuneACCESS through TCRdb and include only in-frame sequences with V and J called. Some clones fail to appear in such tables; in the studies checked, an unresolved V gene covers under half of the shortfall, and the cause of the remainder is unknown. The sample data list fewer than 200,000 clones, and around four fifths of these were observed just once. Around 4.3% of the sample is taken by the ten largest. The sample was PBMCs or T cells enriched from blood (not recorded which). These receptors were obtained from a woman between 50 and 59 years old who had recovered from COVID-19.

V is TRBV7-9 and J is TRBJ1-2; the D is unclear. Deletions cut 0 bases from V and 8 bases from J, with 10 bases between. This CDR3 spans 13 amino acids. Germline V CDR1 and CDR2: SEHNR, FQNEAQ (reference sequence). The CDR3 DNA reads as TGTGCCAGCAGCTTAGCGGACCGAGGGGGCTACACCTTC. Amino acids: CASSLADRGGYTF. The variable domain in full, completed from reference TRBV7-9 and TRBJ1-2, reads DTGVSQNPRHKITKRGQNVTFRCDPISEHNRLYWYRQTLGQGPEFLTYFQNEAQLEKSRLLSDRFSAERPKGSFSTLEIQRTEQGDSAMYLCASSLADRGGYTFGSGTRLTVV.

The chain couples TRBV7-9 to TRBJ1-4; D gene uncertain. V was clipped by 6 bases and J by 6 bases, with 11 bases between them. The length of the CDR3 is 13 residues. CDR1 and CDR2 (germline): SEHNR, FQNEAQ (reference sequence). The chain's CDR3 is CASRVGVYEKLFF. CDR3 DNA: TGTGCCAGCAGGGTCGGTGTCTATGAAAAACTGTTTTTT. Variable domain in full (rest from reference TRBV7-9 and TRBJ1-4): DTGVSQNPRHKITKRGQNVTFRCDPISEHNRLYWYRQTLGQGPEFLTYFQNEAQLEKSRLLSDRFSAERPKGSFSTLEIQRTEQGDSAMYLCASRVGVYEKLFFGSGTQLSVL.

The chain carries TRBV27 and TRBJ1-1; D not resolved. V was shortened by 3 bases and J by 5 bases, with 13 bases between the two germline ends. Germline CDR1 MNHEY, CDR2 SMNVEV (reference sequence). This CDR3 spans 14 amino acids. This chain's CDR3 is CASSFRLSGTEAFF. CDR3 nucleotide sequence: TGTGCCAGCAGTTTTCGTCTATCGGGGACTGAAGCTTTCTTT.

This sequence joins TRBV29-1 and TRBJ2-2; D uncertain. The length of the CDR3 is 12 residues. CDR1 SQVTM and CDR2 ANQGSEA come from the germline V gene. V lost 7 bases and J 2 bases, leaving 8 bases between the germline ends. CDR3 in amino acids: CSGRINTGELFF. CDR3 in DNA: TGCAGCGGGAGAATCAACACCGGGGAGCTGTTTTTT.

The rearrangement uses TRBV11-2 and TRBJ1-4; unclear D gene. CDR1 is SGHAT, CDR2 FQNNGV, per germline. The CDR3 runs 16 residues. Trimming removed 5 bases at V and 3 bases at J, with 16 bases between. The CDR3 sequence: CASSPLIRDANEKLFF. CDR3 nucleotides: TGTGCCAGCAGCCCCTTAATTAGAGATGCTAATGAAAAACTGTTTTTT.

This rearrangement joins TRBV4-1 to TRBJ2-1; 8 positions agree with TRBD2. The V gene's germline CDR1 is MGHRA and CDR2 YSYEKL. This CDR3 is built from 17 residues. Losses at the gene ends were 4 bases for V and 10 bases for J; bases not matched to a gene: 18. The CDR3 nucleotides are TGCGCCAGCAGCCCCTCCCCGACGGGAGGGCCGAAAGGGGAGCAGTTCTTC. Protein: CASSPSPTGGPKGEQFF.

The CDR3 reads CASTERGRYGYTF. The CDR3 DNA sequence: TGTGCCAGCACCGAGAGAGGGCGTTATGGCTACACCTTC. The chain couples TRBV6-5 to TRBJ1-2; D call uncertain. The germline V gene has CDR1 MNHEY and CDR2 SVGAGI. With 7 bases removed from V and 5 bases from J, the gap between germline ends came to 14 bases. This CDR3 is built from 13 residues.

CDR3 sequence (DNA): TGTGCCAGTAGTGAGACAGGCTGGGTCTCTGGAAACACCATATATTTT. It codes for CASSETGWVSGNTIYF. The genes are TRBV19 and TRBJ1-3; perhaps TRBD1 as D (6 bases). Trimming left V 5 bases short and J 0 bases short, with 14 bases between. Germline lookup yields CDR1 LNHDA and CDR2 SQIVND (reference sequence). This CDR3 has 16 residues.